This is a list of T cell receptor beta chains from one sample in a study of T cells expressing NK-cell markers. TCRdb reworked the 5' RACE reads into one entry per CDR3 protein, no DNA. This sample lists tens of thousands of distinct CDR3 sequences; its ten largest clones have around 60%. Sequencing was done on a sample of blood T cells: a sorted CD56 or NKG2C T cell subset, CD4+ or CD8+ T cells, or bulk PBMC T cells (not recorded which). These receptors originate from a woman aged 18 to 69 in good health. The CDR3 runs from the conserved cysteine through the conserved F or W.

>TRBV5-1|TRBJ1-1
CASSSGGAGTEAFF
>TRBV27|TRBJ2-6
CASSYSGANVLTF
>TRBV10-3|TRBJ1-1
CAISESGAPGSEAFF
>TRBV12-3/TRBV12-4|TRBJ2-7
CASSLVPPGLGYEQYF
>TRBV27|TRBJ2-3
CASSLRGRVLDTQYF
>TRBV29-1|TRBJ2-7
CSVQTGRPYEQYF
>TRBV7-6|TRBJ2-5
CASSLEAGGLQETQYF
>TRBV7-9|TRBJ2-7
CASSGGDTPYEQYF
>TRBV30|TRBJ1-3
CAWSQGNTIYF
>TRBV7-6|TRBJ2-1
CASSPAGAQYNEQFF
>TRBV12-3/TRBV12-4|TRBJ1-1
CASNQGQGLDTEAFF
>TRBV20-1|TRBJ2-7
CSARADRGAPYEQYF
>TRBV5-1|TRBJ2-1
CASSLATGGYYNEQFF
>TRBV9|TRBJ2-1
CASSARETSGRNEQFF
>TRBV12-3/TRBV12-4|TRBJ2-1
CASSSGGTGVYNEQFF
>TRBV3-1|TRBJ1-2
CATRGTSYGYTF
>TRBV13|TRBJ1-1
CASSERGDPMNTEAFF